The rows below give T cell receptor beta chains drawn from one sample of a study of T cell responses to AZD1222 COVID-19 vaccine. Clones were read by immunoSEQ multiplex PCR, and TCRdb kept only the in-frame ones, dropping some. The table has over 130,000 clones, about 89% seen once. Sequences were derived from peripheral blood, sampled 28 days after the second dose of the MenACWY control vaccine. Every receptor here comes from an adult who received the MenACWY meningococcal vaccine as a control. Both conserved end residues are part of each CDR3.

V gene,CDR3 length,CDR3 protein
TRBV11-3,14,CASSPGSPSYEQYF
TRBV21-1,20,CASSKLAIWGSVYSNQPQHF
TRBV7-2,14,CASSPGMTNYGYTF
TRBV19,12,CASTLDGYGYTF
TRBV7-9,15,CASSSGQGPNEKLFF
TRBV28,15,CASSSLGAGDNEQFF
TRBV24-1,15,CATSDGGQGYDEQYF
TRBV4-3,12,CASSQDGRGQFF
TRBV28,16,CASSSDREGDNSPLHF
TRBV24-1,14,CATSPSGSPDTQYF